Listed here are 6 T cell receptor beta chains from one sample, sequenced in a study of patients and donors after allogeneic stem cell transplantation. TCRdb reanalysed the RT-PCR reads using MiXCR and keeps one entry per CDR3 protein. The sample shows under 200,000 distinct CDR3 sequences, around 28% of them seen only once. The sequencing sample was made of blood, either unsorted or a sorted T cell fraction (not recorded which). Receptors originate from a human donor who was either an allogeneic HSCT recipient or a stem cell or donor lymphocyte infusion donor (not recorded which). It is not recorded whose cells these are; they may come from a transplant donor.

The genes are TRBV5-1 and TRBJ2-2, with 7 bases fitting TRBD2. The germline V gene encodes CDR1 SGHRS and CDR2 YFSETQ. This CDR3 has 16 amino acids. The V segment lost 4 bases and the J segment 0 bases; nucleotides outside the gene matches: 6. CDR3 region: CASSRSGTANTGELFF. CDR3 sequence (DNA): TGCGCCAGCAGCAGGAGCGGGACCGCGAACACCGGGGAGCTGTTTTTT.

The CDR3 region has the DNA TGCAGCGTGGATTTGCCTTGGGATACGCAGTATTTT. Translating gives CSVDLPWDTQYF. The rearrangement links TRBV29-1 to TRBJ2-3, with unresolved D. The CDR3 has 12 amino acids. V was pared by 6 bases and J by 6 bases, with 13 bases between. Per the germline V gene, CDR1 is SQVTM and CDR2 is ANQGSEA.

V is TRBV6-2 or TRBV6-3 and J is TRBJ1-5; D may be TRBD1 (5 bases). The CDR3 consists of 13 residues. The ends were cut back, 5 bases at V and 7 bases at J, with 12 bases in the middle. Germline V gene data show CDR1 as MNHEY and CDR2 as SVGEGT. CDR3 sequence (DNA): TGTGCCAGCAGTGGGGGACGGTACCAGCCCCAGCATTTT. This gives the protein CASSGGRYQPQHF.

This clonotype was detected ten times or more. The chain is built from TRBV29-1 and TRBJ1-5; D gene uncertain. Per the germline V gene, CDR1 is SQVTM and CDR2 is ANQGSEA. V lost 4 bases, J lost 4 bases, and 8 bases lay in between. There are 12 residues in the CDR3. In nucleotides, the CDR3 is TGCAGCGTTGGTGACGGGAATCAGCCCCAGCATTTT. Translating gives CSVGDGNQPQHF.

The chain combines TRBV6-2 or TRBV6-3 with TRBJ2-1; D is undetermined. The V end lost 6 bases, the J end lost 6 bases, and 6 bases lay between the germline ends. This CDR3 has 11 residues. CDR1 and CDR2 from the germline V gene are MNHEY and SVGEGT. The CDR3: CASSKPNEQFF. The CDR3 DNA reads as TGTGCCAGCAGCAAACCCAATGAGCAGTTCTTC.

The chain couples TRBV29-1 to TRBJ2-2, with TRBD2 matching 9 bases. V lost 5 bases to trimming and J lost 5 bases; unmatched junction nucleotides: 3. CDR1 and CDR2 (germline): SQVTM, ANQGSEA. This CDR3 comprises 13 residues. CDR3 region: CSVTSGGTGELFF. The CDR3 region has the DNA TGCAGCGTTACAAGCGGGGGGACCGGGGAGCTGTTTTTT.